A single sample gave rise to the 17 T cell receptor beta chains below, sequenced in a study of blood T cell repertoires in COVID-19. TCRdb keeps only in-frame clones here, not all; method: immunoSEQ multiplex PCR. The sample records about 430,000 clones, more than 75% being singletons. The sample was PBMCs or T cells enriched from blood (not recorded which). These receptors all come from a young woman with acute COVID-19.

The chain employs TRBV10-2 and TRBJ2-7, with a weak D call TRBD1 (5 bases). V was pared by 8 bases and J by 3 bases, with 14 bases between. Germline V gene data show CDR1 as WSHSY and CDR2 as SAAADI. CDR3 length: 13 residues. The CDR3 loop reads CASRPKGDYEQYF. In DNA form, the CDR3 reads TGCGCCAGCCGTCCAAAAGGGGACTACGAGCAGTACTTC.

The V gene is TRBV4-1, the J gene TRBJ1-1; TRBD1 is a possible D gene (5 bases). There are 15 residues in the CDR3. Germline V CDR1 and CDR2: MGHRA, YSYEKL. V was clipped by 4 bases and J by 4 bases, with 16 bases between them. The CDR3 sequence is CASSLRQLGGTEAFF. The CDR3 bases are TGCGCCAGCAGCCTTCGACAACTCGGGGGCACTGAAGCTTTCTTT.

This clone was observed a single time. In DNA form, the CDR3 reads TGTGCCAGCAGCTTGAACAGGGGGCAGAACGAGCAGTACTTC. Encoded protein: CASSLNRGQNEQYF. The chain links TRBV5-6 to TRBJ2-7; 9 bases fit TRBD1. CDR1 and CDR2 from the germline V gene are SGHDT and YYEEEE. The CDR3 spans 14 residues. The V gene end was trimmed by 1 base and the J gene end by 5 bases; junction bases not matched to a gene: 4.

Only one count was recorded for this clone. V and J are TRBV7-2 and TRBJ1-2, with 8 positions matching TRBD1. This CDR3 is built from 13 residues. V lost 1 base and J lost 12; bases outside the gene matches: 7. Germline lookup yields CDR1 SGHTA and CDR2 FQGNSA. The CDR3 loop is CASSLDPSGQDTF. The DNA for the CDR3 is TGTGCCAGCAGCTTAGACCCTTCGGGACAGGACACCTTC.

This rearrangement joins TRBV2 to TRBJ1-5; TRBD1 matches at 10 bases. Trimming at V came to 4 bases and at J to 7 bases, leaving 7 bases not matched to a gene. The CDR3 loop spans 15 amino acids. Germline CDR1 and CDR2: SNHLY and FYNNEI. CDR3 DNA sequence: TGTGCCAGCAGTGGGGGACAGGGGTTATACCAGCCCCAGCATTTT. Protein: CASSGGQGLYQPQHF.

V is TRBV24-1 and J is TRBJ2-7; D is perhaps TRBD2 (6 bases). Germline V gene sequence: CDR1 KGHDR, CDR2 SFDVKD. The CDR3 length is 14 residues. Trimming pared 5 bases from V and 1 base from J, leaving 11 bases between. The CDR3 DNA reads TGTGCCACCAGTGGTCCCGGGAGATCCTACGAGCAGTACTTC. It codes for CATSGPGRSYEQYF.

The genes are TRBV7-2 and TRBJ1-6; 8 bases align to TRBD1. Germline trimming cut 8 bases from V and 8 bases from J; bases unmatched to any gene: 11. The germline gives CDR1 SGHTA, CDR2 FQGNSA. CDR3 length: 15 amino acids. CDR3 amino acids: CASVRGRGLDSPLHF. As DNA, the CDR3 is TGTGCCAGCGTGCGGGGCAGGGGGCTTGATTCACCCCTCCACTTT.

The chain employs TRBV4-1 and TRBJ2-3; 8 bases agree with TRBD1. Trimming cost V 4 bases and J 2 bases; bases outside gene matches: 5. Looked up from germline, CDR1 is MGHRA and CDR2 is YSYEKL. The CDR3 is 15 residues long. The CDR3, as DNA: TGCGCCAGCAGCCCTGGACAGGGTTACACAGATACGCAGTATTTT. Its translation is CASSPGQGYTDTQYF.

This chain uses TRBV7-6 with TRBJ2-1, with TRBD2 identical over 8 bases. Germline-derived CDR1 and CDR2 are SGHVS and FNYEAQ. V was clipped by 5 bases and J by 7 bases; unmatched bases: 10. CDR3 size: 15 residues. CDR3 sequence reads: CASSKERGRYNEQFF. The DNA for the CDR3 is TGTGCCAGCAGCAAGGAGCGGGGGAGGTATAATGAGCAGTTCTTC.

The chain carries TRBV14 and TRBJ1-4, with 7 nucleotides matching TRBD1. From germline, CDR1 is SGHDN and CDR2 FVKESK. The V and J ends lost 5 bases and 8 bases, in that order; junction bases with no gene match: 8. The CDR3 has 14 amino acids. CDR3 sequence (DNA): TGTGCCAGCAGCTCGGACAGGCAGGAGGAAAAACTGTTTTTT. Translation gives CASSSDRQEEKLFF.

This chain joins TRBV10-3 and TRBJ2-1, with 12 bases identical to TRBD2. This CDR3 spans 18 amino acids. Germline CDR1 reads ENHRY; CDR2 reads SYGVKD. V lost 10 bases to trimming and J lost 0 bases; unmatched junction nucleotides: 13. The CDR3 DNA reads as TGTGCCACTAACCCGGGACTAGCGGGTGAAAGCTCCTACAATGAGCAGTTCTTC. This encodes CATNPGLAGESSYNEQFF.

The chain carries TRBV18 and TRBJ1-2, with D uncertain. CDR1 and CDR2 from the germline V gene are KGHSH and LQKENI. Trimming took 0 bases from V and 7 from J, leaving 12 bases between them. The CDR3 covers 14 residues. Here the CDR3 DNA reads TGTGCCAGCTCACCACCGGAACGGGTGGTTGGCTACACCTTC. This codes for CASSPPERVVGYTF.

The V and J genes are TRBV5-5 and TRBJ1-2; 9 bases align to TRBD1. The CDR3 is 16 residues long. The junction had 11 bases not matched to a gene; V was cut back by 4 bases and J by 4 bases. The V gene's germline CDR1 is SGHKS and CDR2 YYEKEE (reference sequence). The chain's CDR3 is CASSTVPGQGLYGYTF. The CDR3 nucleotides read TGTGCCAGCAGCACCGTCCCGGGACAGGGTCTCTATGGCTACACCTTC.

V usage is TRBV18 and J usage is TRBJ1-2, with TRBD1 identical over 9 bases. The germline gives CDR1 KGHSH, CDR2 LQKENI. The length of the CDR3 is 14 residues. With 8 bases clipped from V and 2 bases from J, the junction kept 6 bases outside the gene matches. The CDR3 here is CASTQGAINYGYTF. The CDR3, as DNA: TGTGCCAGCACACAGGGGGCAATAAACTATGGCTACACCTTC.

This clone came up once. The chain is built from TRBV6-5 and TRBJ2-7, with a possible D match to TRBD1 (5 bases). The CDR3 covers 14 residues. Between the trimmed V and J ends, which lost 2 bases and 4 bases, there was a span of 12 bases. Germline V lookup: CDR1 MNHEY, CDR2 SVGAGI. The CDR3 DNA sequence: TGTGCCAGCAGTTACACAGCAGGGCAATACGAGCAGTACTTC. It specifies CASSYTAGQYEQYF.

This chain connects TRBV12-3 or TRBV12-4 to TRBJ1-1, with no clear D. The CDR3 covers 13 residues. The V and J ends lost 5 bases and 0 bases respectively, with 7 bases between them. CDR3 coding DNA: TGTGCCAGCAGTATCTCCGTGAACACTGAAGCTTTCTTT. Its translation: CASSISVNTEAFF.

The V gene is TRBV2, the J gene TRBJ1-1, with a possible D match to TRBD1 (5 bases). The CDR3 sequence is 13 residues long. Germline V gene data show CDR1 as SNHLY and CDR2 as FYNNEI. Trimming took 8 bases from V and 6 from J, leaving 16 bases between them. CDR3 region: CASRGPGKAEAFF. The CDR3 DNA sequence: TGTGCCAGCCGAGGTCCAGGGAAGGCTGAAGCTTTCTTT. The full variable domain, in which reference TRBV2 and TRBJ1-1 provide the parts outside the CDR3, is EPEVTQTPSHQVTQMGQEVILRCVPISNHLYFYWYRQILGQKVEFLVSFYNNEISEKSEIFDDQFSVERPDGSNFTLKIRSTKLEDSAMYFCASRGPGKAEAFFGQGTRLTVV.